A single sample is the source of the 16 T cell receptor beta chains below, sequenced in a study of T cell responses to AZD1222 COVID-19 vaccine. Produced via immunoSEQ multiplex PCR; TCRdb's table is partial and in-frame only. The table has 110,000 or so clones, roughly nine tenths seen once; the top ten hold under 3%. The sequenced sample was peripheral blood, obtained 28 days after the second AZD1222 dose. All receptors come from an adult who received the AZD1222 COVID-19 vaccine.

This sequence joins TRBV7-2 and TRBJ1-3; no definite D call. Looked up from germline, CDR1 is SGHTA and CDR2 is FQGNSA. Trimming cost V 1 base and J 2 bases, with 6 bases left between them. The CDR3 totals 14 residues. The CDR3 DNA is TGTGCCAGCAGCTTAGGAGGTGCTGGAAACACCATATATTTT. This codes for CASSLGGAGNTIYF. The variable domain in full, with the rest retrieved from reference TRBV7-2 and TRBJ1-3, is GAGVSQSPSNKVTEKGKDVELRCDPISGHTALYWYRQSLGQGLEFLIYFQGNSAPDKSGLPSDRFSAERTGGSVSTLTIQRTQQEDSAVYLCASSLGGAGNTIYFGEGSWLTVV.

The V call is TRBV11-3, the J call TRBJ2-5, with D uncertain. V lost 10 bases and J lost 5, with 23 bases in between. Germline V CDR1 and CDR2: SGHNT, YENEEA. This CDR3 is built from 15 residues. CDR3: CATKEGSSARETQYF. As DNA, the CDR3 is TGTGCCACCAAGGAAGGGTCGAGCGCTCGGGAGACCCAGTACTTC.

This clone was observed a handful of times. This chain links TRBV19 with TRBJ2-7; the D gene is possibly TRBD1 (5 bases). The germline V gene has CDR1 LNHDA and CDR2 SQIVND (reference sequence). CDR3 length: 13 amino acids. V lost 6 bases and J 7 bases, leaving 16 bases between the germline ends. The CDR3: CASSSTVLEEQYF. CDR3 sequence (DNA): TGTGCCAGTAGCTCGACAGTGCTTGAGGAGCAGTACTTC.

This chain uses TRBV2 with TRBJ2-3, with 7 bases lining up with TRBD1. The J segment lost 2 bases and the V segment lost 6 bases, leaving 8 bases of the junction unmatched. CDR1 is SNHLY, CDR2 FYNNEI, per germline. The CDR3 totals 15 residues. The CDR3 loop reads CASRSQGTATDTQYF. The CDR3 DNA sequence: TGTGCCAGCAGGTCCCAAGGGACAGCCACAGATACGCAGTATTTT. Complete variable domain (other parts from reference TRBV2 and TRBJ2-3): EPEVTQTPSHQVTQMGQEVILRCVPISNHLYFYWYRQILGQKVEFLVSFYNNEISEKSEIFDDQFSVERPDGSNFTLKIRSTKLEDSAMYFCASRSQGTATDTQYFGPGTRLTVL.

The rearrangement links TRBV4-2 to TRBJ2-1; 9 bases map to TRBD2. The CDR3 is made up of 16 amino acids. The trim removed 4 bases at V and 7 bases at J, leaving 11 bases unmatched. Germline CDR1 reads LGHNA; CDR2 reads YNFKEQ. This chain's CDR3 is CASSPLGRGGENEQFF. CDR3 in DNA: TGTGCCAGCAGCCCCTTAGGGCGGGGGGGAGAAAATGAGCAGTTCTTC.

The genes are TRBV19 and TRBJ1-6; weak D call: TRBD1 (5 bases). CDR1 is LNHDA, CDR2 SQIVND, per germline (reference sequence). CDR3 length: 14 amino acids. V lost 2 bases to trimming and J lost 5 bases, with 7 bases between them. CDR3 protein: CASSITGDNSPLHF. The CDR3 coding sequence is TGTGCCAGTAGTATAACAGGCGATAATTCACCCCTCCACTTT. The full variable domain, completed using reference TRBV19 and TRBJ1-6, is DGGITQSPKYLFRKEGQNVTLSCEQNLNHDAMYWYRQDPGQGLRLIYYSQIVNDFQKGDIAEGYSVSREKKESFPLTVTSAQKNPTAFYLCASSITGDNSPLHFGNGTRLTVT.

The table lists this clone with a count of one. V is TRBV19 and J is TRBJ2-2; 7 bases are shared with TRBD1. Trimming removed 3 bases from V and 4 bases from J; junction bases left unmatched: 8. Germline values: CDR1 LNHDA, CDR2 SQIVND (reference sequence). This CDR3 has 16 amino acids. CDR3 in DNA: TGTGCCAGTAGTATTGATGGGACAGTTCTCACCGGGGAGCTGTTTTTT. It encodes CASSIDGTVLTGELFF.

This clone was seen only once. The rearrangement joins TRBV5-6 to TRBJ2-3; 13 positions match TRBD2. V lost 3 bases to trimming and J lost 2 bases; unmatched junction nucleotides: 3. This CDR3 spans 16 amino acids. The germline CDR1 and CDR2 sequences are SGHDT and YYEEEE. The CDR3 protein is CASSWTSGGYTDTQYF. The DNA for the CDR3 is TGTGCCAGCAGCTGGACTAGCGGGGGCTACACAGATACGCAGTATTTT. Using reference TRBV5-6 and TRBJ2-3 for the parts outside the CDR3, the full variable domain is DAGVTQSPTHLIKTRGQQVTLRCSPKSGHDTVSWYQQALGQGPQFIFQYYEEEERQRGNFPDRFSGHQFPNYSSELNVNALLLGDSALYLCASSWTSGGYTDTQYFGPGTRLTVL.

The chain uses TRBV9 and TRBJ2-3; D not certain. V was trimmed by 3 bases and J by 1 base, leaving 9 bases between them. Germline lookup yields CDR1 SGDLS and CDR2 YYNGEE. The CDR3 loop spans 14 amino acids. This CDR3 reads CASSALTRTDTQYF. The DNA of the CDR3 is TGTGCCAGCAGCGCTCTCACTCGCACAGATACGCAGTATTTT.

This chain uses TRBV7-9 with TRBJ1-6; D remains unclear. The germline gives CDR1 SEHNR, CDR2 FQNEAQ (reference sequence). Trimming pared 1 base from V and 9 bases from J, leaving 13 bases between. This CDR3 contains 15 residues. The CDR3 sequence: CASSLEGGPGSPLHF. CDR3 nucleotide sequence: TGTGCCAGCAGCTTAGAGGGTGGGCCGGGTTCACCCCTCCACTTT. The full variable domain, rest sourced from reference TRBV7-9 and TRBJ1-6, is DTGVSQNPRHKITKRGQNVTFRCDPISEHNRLYWYRQTLGQGPEFLTYFQNEAQLEKSRLLSDRFSAERPKGSFSTLEIQRTEQGDSAMYLCASSLEGGPGSPLHFGNGTRLTVT.

This clone was found once. The V and J genes are TRBV19 and TRBJ2-5; tentatively, D is TRBD1 (6 bases). Between the trimmed V and J ends, which lost 5 bases and 1 base, there was a span of 11 bases. Germline V gives CDR1 LNHDA, CDR2 SQIVND (reference sequence). The CDR3 totals 14 residues. The CDR3 loop reads CASSSRQVQETQYF. The CDR3, as DNA: TGTGCCAGTAGTTCCCGACAGGTCCAAGAGACCCAGTACTTC.

This chain uses TRBV18 with TRBJ1-2; no clear D. The V gene lost 6 bases and the J gene lost 4 bases, with 18 bases spanning the gap. The CDR3 consists of 15 residues. Germline CDR1 is KGHSH and CDR2 is LQKENI. CDR3 bases: TGTGCCAGCTCCCCCGAACCCGATACAGCCTATGGCTACACCTTC. It yields the protein CASSPEPDTAYGYTF.

The V call is TRBV11-2, the J call TRBJ1-1, with D perhaps TRBD1 (5 bases). Trimming stripped 5 bases from V and 4 bases from J, with 14 bases between. Germline loops: CDR1 SGHAT, CDR2 FQNNGV. There are 14 residues in the CDR3. The CDR3 DNA is TGTGCCAGCAGCCAAGGGGCGTGGGGCACTGAAGCTTTCTTT. Encoded protein: CASSQGAWGTEAFF.

The chain has TRBV2 and TRBJ1-4; D is unclear. This CDR3 has 12 amino acids. Germline CDR1 and CDR2: SNHLY and FYNNEI. Trimming left V 6 bases short and J 7 bases short, with 9 bases between. The CDR3 sequence is CASRRESEKLFF. CDR3 DNA sequence: TGTGCCAGCAGAAGGGAGTCTGAAAAACTGTTTTTT.

The chain couples TRBV6-6 to TRBJ1-1, with D unresolved. The CDR3 spans 11 residues. Germline V gene lookup returns CDR1 MNHNY and CDR2 SVGAGI (reference sequence). Between the trimmed V and J ends, which lost 8 bases and 4 bases, there was a span of 8 bases. CDR3 region: CASPGGTEAFF. CDR3 DNA sequence: TGTGCCAGCCCCGGTGGCACTGAAGCTTTCTTT.

The CDR3 nucleotides read TGTGCCTGGAATCGGGCATCAACTAATGAAAAACTGTTTTTT. Amino acids: CAWNRASTNEKLFF. This chain joins TRBV30 and TRBJ1-4; the D is unclear. CDR3 length equals 14 residues. The V gene lost 4 bases and the J gene lost 0 bases, with 9 bases spanning the gap. Germline V gives CDR1 GTSNPN, CDR2 SVGIG (reference sequence).